Listed below are T cell receptor beta chains from one sample, sequenced in a study of blood T cell repertoires in COVID-19. TCRdb's copy holds only in-frame clones and misses some; the assay was immunoSEQ multiplex PCR. This table holds around 68,000 clones, more than 75% found once. The sample taken for sequencing was peripheral blood. The receptors shown here come from a man between 50 and 59 years old with active COVID-19. The CDR3 runs from the conserved cysteine through the conserved F or W. A D gene is named only where the DNA matches it firmly. The size entry is marked missing in some rows and otherwise reads once, few, many or a size class.

TRBV7-3	NA	NA	TRBJ2-6	TGTGCCAGCAGCTTAATGCGGGGCTCTGGGGCCAACGTCCTGACTTTC	CASSLMRGSGANVLTF
TRBV6-1	TRBD1	NA	TRBJ1-2	TGTGCCAGCAGTGAAGGGCAGCAGGGGGCTTATTATGGCTACACCTTC	CASSEGQQGAYYGYTF
TRBV2	NA	once	TRBJ2-7	TGTGCCAGCAGTGTTTTGGGGCCCGAGCAGTACTTC	CASSVLGPEQYF
TRBV9	TRBD1	NA	TRBJ2-2	TGTGCCAGCAGCACCACCGGGACAGGGGGCCTCACCGGGGAGCTGTTTTTT	CASSTTGTGGLTGELFF
TRBV30	NA	NA	TRBJ1-2	TGTGCCTGGAGTTTTAGTGGGGGGGGCCGTAGCTATGGCTACACCTTC	CAWSFSGGGRSYGYTF
TRBV27	NA	NA	TRBJ1-5	TGTGCCAGCAGTTTATATCGCGGTCAGCCCCAGCATTTT	CASSLYRGQPQHF
TRBV27	TRBD2	NA	TRBJ2-2	TGTGCCAGCACCGCGGGGGGCGCGAACACCGGGGAGCTGTTTTTT	CASTAGGANTGELFF
TRBV11-2	NA	once	TRBJ1-6	TGTGCCAGCAGCCCGGGGAGGGGGACGGCGTATAATTCACCCCTCCACTTT	CASSPGRGTAYNSPLHF
TRBV19	TRBD1	NA	TRBJ1-6	TGTGCCAGTAGCAGCCGGGACAGGGGGCAAGGCTCACCCCTCCACTTT	CASSSRDRGQGSPLHF
TRBV7-2	NA	NA	TRBJ1-6	TGTGCCAGCAGTGTACAGACTAATTCACCCCTCCACTTT	CASSVQTNSPLHF
TRBV6-5	NA	NA	TRBJ2-6	TGTACCAGCAGTCAGAATTCCGGGGCCAACGTCCTGACTTTC	CTSSQNSGANVLTF
TRBV19	TRBD2	NA	TRBJ2-3	TGTGCCAGTAGCGATCGAGCGGGAGTCACAGATACGCAGTATTTT	CASSDRAGVTDTQYF
TRBV6-4	NA	NA	TRBJ2-7	TGTGCCAGCAGTGACACCCGCTACTCCTACGAGCAGTACTTC	CASSDTRYSYEQYF
TRBV18	TRBD1	NA	TRBJ1-2	TGTGCCAGCTCACACTCTGACAGGGACTATGGCTACACCTTC	CASSHSDRDYGYTF
TRBV9	TRBD2	NA	TRBJ2-1	TGTGCCAGCAGCGTTCAGCGGGGGGTCTATAACTCCTACAATGAGCAGTTCTTC	CASSVQRGVYNSYNEQFF
TRBV4-3	NA	NA	TRBJ1-4	TGCGCCAGCAGCCAAGGAGGGTTTGGTGAAAAACTGTTTTTT	CASSQGGFGEKLFF
TRBV9	NA	few	TRBJ2-7	TGTGCCAGCAGCGAAGGCGATAACAGGGTAACATACGAGCAGTACTTC	CASSEGDNRVTYEQYF
TRBV19	NA	NA	TRBJ1-5	TGTGCCAGTAGTGTCTCCGGGACTTGGAATCAGCCCCAGCATTTT	CASSVSGTWNQPQHF